This is a list of T cell receptor beta chains from one sample in a study of T cell responses to AZD1222 COVID-19 vaccine. Clones were read by immunoSEQ multiplex PCR, and TCRdb kept only the in-frame ones, dropping some. The table lists 190,000 or so clones, 70% to 90% of them singletons. This sample comprised peripheral blood, obtained 28 days after the second AZD1222 dose. The receptors originated from an adult who received the AZD1222 COVID-19 vaccine. CDR3s include the opening cysteine and the closing phenylalanine or tryptophan. D genes are given only for firm matches. Rows give clone size only sometimes, using once, few, many, or a class for an expanded clone.

v_gene	abundance	d_gene	j_gene	CDR3aa	CDR3nt
TRBV5-4	-	-	TRBJ1-6	CASSLGTVYNSPLHF	TGTGCCAGCAGCTTGGGAACAGTCTATAATTCACCCCTCCACTTT
TRBV27	-	-	TRBJ2-7	CASSFSQGHRPYEQYF	TGTGCCAGCAGCTTCTCCCAGGGACATCGACCCTACGAGCAGTACTTC
TRBV5-1	-	-	TRBJ2-2	CASSLDTGELFF	TGCGCCAGCAGCTTGGATACCGGGGAGCTGTTTTTT
TRBV6-5	-	TRBD2	TRBJ2-1	CASRLGTSGRDEQFF	TGTGCCAGCAGGCTGGGGACTAGCGGGAGGGATGAGCAGTTCTTC
TRBV24-1	-	-	TRBJ1-1	CATSDPMNTEAFF	TGTGCCACCAGTGACCCCATGAACACTGAAGCTTTCTTT
TRBV2	-	TRBD2	TRBJ2-7	CASCDVAGHSYEQYF	TGTGCCAGCTGTGACGTAGCGGGCCACTCCTACGAGCAGTACTTC
TRBV21-1	-	-	TRBJ2-7	CASSKKRKRSSGTTFYEQYF	TGTGCCAGCAGCAAAAAGCGGAAGAGGAGTAGCGGGACTACCTTTTACGAGCAGTACTTC
TRBV10-1	-	TRBD2	TRBJ2-4	CASSEERERNIQYF	TGCGCCAGCAGTGAAGAGCGGGAGAGGAACATTCAGTACTTC
TRBV4-3	-	TRBD2	TRBJ2-7	CASSQDWLAGTYEQYF	TGCGCCAGCAGCCAAGATTGGCTAGCGGGTACCTACGAGCAGTACTTC
TRBV19	-	TRBD1	TRBJ1-5	CASSTQSQGVNQPQHF	TGTGCCAGTAGTACGCAGTCACAGGGGGTCAATCAGCCCCAGCATTTT
TRBV4-2	-	-	TRBJ2-7	CASSQGSWAGEQYF	TGTGCCAGCAGCCAAGGATCGTGGGCGGGAGAGCAGTACTTC
TRBV23-1	-	-	TRBJ1-2	CASSPPRKTANYGYTF	TGCGCCAGCAGTCCACCCCGGAAAACCGCTAACTATGGCTACACCTTC
TRBV7-2	-	-	TRBJ2-5	CASSLAGAQETQYF	TGTGCCAGCAGCTTAGCTGGGGCGCAAGAGACCCAGTACTTC
TRBV7-2	once	TRBD2	TRBJ2-1	CASSFFSGATYNEQFF	TGTGCCAGCAGCTTTTTTAGCGGGGCAACCTACAATGAGCAGTTCTTC
TRBV7-3	-	-	TRBJ2-1	CASSSGQYNEQFF	TGTGCCAGCAGCTCAGGCCAGTACAATGAGCAGTTCTTC
TRBV7-9	-	TRBD1	TRBJ1-2	CASSLDDTGQSYGYTF	TGTGCCAGCAGCTTAGATGACACGGGACAGAGCTATGGCTACACCTTC
TRBV6-1	-	-	TRBJ2-7	CASSEGAGVSYEQYF	TGTGCCAGCAGTGAAGGGGCAGGGGTCTCCTACGAGCAGTACTTC
TRBV18	-	-	TRBJ1-1	CASSPPVQRNTEAFF	TGTGCCAGCTCACCCCCGGTGCAACGGAACACTGAAGCTTTCTTT
TRBV5-1	-	-	TRBJ2-1	CASSLGGIGNEQFF	TGCGCCAGCAGCTTGGGCGGCATTGGCAATGAGCAGTTCTTC
TRBV5-1	-	-	TRBJ2-7	CASSSPQGNTYEQYF	TGCGCCAGCAGCTCGCCTCAGGGGAACACCTACGAGCAGTACTTC
TRBV4-3	-	-	TRBJ2-6	CASSQDLGTGANVLTF	TGCGCCAGCAGCCAAGATTTAGGTACTGGGGCCAACGTCCTGACTTTC
TRBV7-8	-	-	TRBJ2-7	CASSLVALAYEQYF	TGTGCCAGCAGCTTAGTTGCCCTAGCCTACGAGCAGTACTTC
TRBV7-9	-	TRBD1	TRBJ2-7	CASSSQKSLQGPRPEQYF	TGTGCCAGCAGCTCCCAAAAAAGTCTACAGGGGCCACGCCCCGAGCAGTACTTC
TRBV19	-	-	TRBJ1-1	CASSINRDTEAFF	TGTGCCAGTAGTATAAACAGGGACACTGAAGCTTTCTTT
TRBV7-9	few	-	TRBJ2-5	CASTSPETQYF	TGTGCCAGCACCTCCCCCGAGACCCAGTACTTC
TRBV28	-	-	TRBJ2-7	CASSPHHRWGFYEQYF	TGTGCCAGCAGCCCCCACCACAGGTGGGGTTTCTACGAGCAGTACTTC
TRBV6-5	-	TRBD2	TRBJ2-1	CASSYTGRGDEQFF	TGTGCCAGCAGTTACACCGGACGGGGGGATGAGCAGTTCTTC
TRBV6-5	once	-	TRBJ2-5	CASSRRGARGETQYF	TGTGCCAGCAGCCGCCGCGGGGCTAGGGGGGAGACCCAGTACTTC
TRBV29-1	-	TRBD1	TRBJ2-1	CSVVLGGYEQFF	TGCAGCGTTGTTTTAGGGGGCTATGAGCAGTTCTTC
TRBV27	-	-	TRBJ2-2	CASRTTRGYTGELFF	TGTGCCAGCAGAACGACCCGGGGATACACCGGGGAGCTGTTTTTT
TRBV7-2	-	-	TRBJ2-5	CASSSDRQETQYF	TGTGCCAGCAGCTCTGACAGGCAAGAGACCCAGTACTTC
TRBV24-1	-	-	TRBJ1-2	CATSDGYGYTF	TGTGCCACCAGTGACGGCTATGGCTACACCTTC
TRBV19	-	-	TRBJ1-1	CASSEYRGGNTEAFF	TGTGCCAGTAGCGAGTATAGAGGAGGGAACACTGAAGCTTTCTTT
TRBV7-2	-	TRBD2	TRBJ2-7	CASSLVSGGFSSYEQYF	TGTGCCAGCAGCTTAGTTTCGGGGGGATTTAGCTCCTACGAGCAGTACTTC
TRBV5-1	few	-	TRBJ1-1	CASSLEGYQGAEAFF	TGCGCCAGCAGCTTGGAGGGTTATCAGGGAGCTGAAGCTTTCTTT
TRBV5-1	-	TRBD1	TRBJ2-2	CASSWDSFTGELFF	TGCGCCAGCAGCTGGGACAGTTTCACCGGGGAGCTGTTTTTT
TRBV5-6	once	-	TRBJ1-2	CASSSREAYGYTF	TGTGCCAGCAGCTCGAGGGAGGCCTATGGCTACACCTTC
TRBV9	-	-	TRBJ2-2	CASSGYTGELFF	TGTGCCAGCAGCGGGTACACCGGGGAGCTGTTTTTT
TRBV28	-	-	TRBJ2-4	CASLSGLPQNIQYF	TGTGCCAGCCTTAGCGGCCTACCTCAAAACATTCAGTACTTC
TRBV9	-	TRBD1	TRBJ1-1	CASSFRDSIMNTEAFF	TGTGCCAGCAGCTTCCGGGACAGCATTATGAACACTGAAGCTTTCTTT
TRBV19	-	TRBD2	TRBJ2-1	CASSIGTSGRSYEQFF	TGTGCCAGTAGTATCGGGACTAGCGGGAGGTCGTATGAGCAGTTCTTC
TRBV5-1	-	TRBD1	TRBJ2-7	CASSLGDREYEQYF	TGCGCCAGCAGCTTGGGGGACAGGGAGTACGAGCAGTACTTC
TRBV5-6	-	-	TRBJ2-7	CASSFMRRAYEQYF	TGTGCCAGCAGCTTCATGCGGAGAGCCTACGAGCAGTACTTC
TRBV24-1	-	-	TRBJ1-1	CATSQGVTEAFF	TGTGCCACCAGCCAAGGGGTCACTGAAGCTTTCTTT
TRBV7-2	-	-	TRBJ2-7	CASSLGAEGEQYF	TGTGCCAGCAGCTTAGGGGCGGAAGGGGAGCAGTACTTC
TRBV11-3	-	-	TRBJ2-2	CASSTPRPQGTGELFF	TGTGCCAGCAGCACCCCGAGGCCACAGGGTACCGGGGAGCTGTTTTTT
TRBV5-5	-	-	TRBJ2-7	CASSGDPANEQYF	TGTGCCAGCAGCGGGGACCCCGCCAACGAGCAGTACTTC
TRBV11-2	-	-	TRBJ2-5	CASRVGETQYF	TGTGCCAGCAGGGTGGGAGAGACCCAGTACTTC
TRBV7-2	-	TRBD2	TRBJ2-7	CASSTGRGSYEQYF	TGTGCCAGCAGCACGGGGCGCGGGAGCTACGAGCAGTACTTC